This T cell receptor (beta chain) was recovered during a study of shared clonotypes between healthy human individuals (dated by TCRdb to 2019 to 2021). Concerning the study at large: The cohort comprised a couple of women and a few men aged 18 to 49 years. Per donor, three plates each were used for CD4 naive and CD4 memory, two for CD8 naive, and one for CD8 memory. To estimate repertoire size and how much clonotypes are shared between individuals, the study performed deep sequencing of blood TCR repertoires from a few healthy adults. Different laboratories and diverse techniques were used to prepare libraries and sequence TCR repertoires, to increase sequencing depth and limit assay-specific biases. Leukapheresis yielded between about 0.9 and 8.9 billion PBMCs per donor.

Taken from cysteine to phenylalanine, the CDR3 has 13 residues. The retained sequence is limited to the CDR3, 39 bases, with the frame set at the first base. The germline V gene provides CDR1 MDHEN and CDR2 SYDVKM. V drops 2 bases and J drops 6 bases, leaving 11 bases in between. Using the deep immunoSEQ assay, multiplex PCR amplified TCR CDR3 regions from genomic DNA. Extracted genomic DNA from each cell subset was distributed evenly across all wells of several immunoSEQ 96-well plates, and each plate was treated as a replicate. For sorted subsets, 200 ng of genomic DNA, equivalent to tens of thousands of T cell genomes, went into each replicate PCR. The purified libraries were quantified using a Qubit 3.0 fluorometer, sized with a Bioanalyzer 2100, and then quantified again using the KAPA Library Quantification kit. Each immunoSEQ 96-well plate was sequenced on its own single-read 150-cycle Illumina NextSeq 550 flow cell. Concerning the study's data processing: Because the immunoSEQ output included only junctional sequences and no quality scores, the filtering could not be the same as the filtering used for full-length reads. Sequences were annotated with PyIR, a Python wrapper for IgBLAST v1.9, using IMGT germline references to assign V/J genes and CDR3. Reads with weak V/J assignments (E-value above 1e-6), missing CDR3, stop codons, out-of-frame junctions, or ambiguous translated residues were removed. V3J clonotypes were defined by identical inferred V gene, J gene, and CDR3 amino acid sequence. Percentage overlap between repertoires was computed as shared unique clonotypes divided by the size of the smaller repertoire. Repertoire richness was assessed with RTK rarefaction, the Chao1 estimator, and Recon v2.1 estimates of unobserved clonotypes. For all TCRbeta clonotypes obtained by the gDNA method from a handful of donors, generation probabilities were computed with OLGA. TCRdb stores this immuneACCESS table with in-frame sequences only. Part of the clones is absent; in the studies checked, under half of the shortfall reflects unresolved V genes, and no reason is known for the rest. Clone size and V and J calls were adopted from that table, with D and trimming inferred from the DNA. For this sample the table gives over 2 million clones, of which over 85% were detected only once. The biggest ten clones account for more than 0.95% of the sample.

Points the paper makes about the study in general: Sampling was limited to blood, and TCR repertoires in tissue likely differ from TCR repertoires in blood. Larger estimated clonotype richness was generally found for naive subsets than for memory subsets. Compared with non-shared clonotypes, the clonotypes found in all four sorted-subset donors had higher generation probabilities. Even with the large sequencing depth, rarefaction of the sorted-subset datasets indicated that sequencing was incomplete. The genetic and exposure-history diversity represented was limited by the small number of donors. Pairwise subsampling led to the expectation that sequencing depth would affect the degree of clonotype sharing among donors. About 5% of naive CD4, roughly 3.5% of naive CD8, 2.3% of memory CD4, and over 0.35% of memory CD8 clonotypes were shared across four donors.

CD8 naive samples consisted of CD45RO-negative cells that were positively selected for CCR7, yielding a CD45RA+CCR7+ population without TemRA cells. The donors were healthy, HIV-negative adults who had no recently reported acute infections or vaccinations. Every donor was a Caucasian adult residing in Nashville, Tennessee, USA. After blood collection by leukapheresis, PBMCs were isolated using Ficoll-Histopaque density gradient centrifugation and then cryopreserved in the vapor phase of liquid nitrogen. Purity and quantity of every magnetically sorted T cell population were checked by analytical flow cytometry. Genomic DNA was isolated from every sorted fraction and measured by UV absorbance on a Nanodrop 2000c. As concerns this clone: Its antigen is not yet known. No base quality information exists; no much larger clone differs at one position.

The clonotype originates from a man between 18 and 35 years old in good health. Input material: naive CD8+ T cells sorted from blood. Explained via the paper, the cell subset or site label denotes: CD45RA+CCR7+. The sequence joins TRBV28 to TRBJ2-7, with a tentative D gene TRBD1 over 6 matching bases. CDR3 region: CASSLTQGGEQYF. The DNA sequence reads TGTGCCAGCAGTTTAACACAGGGCGGCGAGCAGTACTTC.